One and the same sample provided the 19 T cell receptor beta chains below, sequenced in a study of blood T cells in healthy people across ages. Then a second PCR, running about 7 to 11 cycles, was carried out with a sample-barcoded 5' primer and a J-beta primer mix. In TCRdb, the 5' RACE reads were re-called with MiXCR into one record per CDR3 protein. The sample lists around 970,000 distinct CDR3 sequences, just over 50% seen once, with 20% to 25% in the top ten. The sample taken for sequencing was blood. Every receptor here comes from a woman aged 60-75 years in good health.

This clonotype came up many times. The chain couples TRBV28 to TRBJ1-2; D might be TRBD1 (5 bases). V lost 6 bases, J lost 2 bases, and 16 bases lay in between. The CDR3 contains 15 residues. Germline V gives CDR1 MDHEN, CDR2 SYDVKM. CDR3 sequence (DNA): TGTGCCAGCAGCGAGAATCCCAGGGCCAACTATGGCTACACCTTC. It is translated as CASSENPRANYGYTF.

This clonotype was seen only once. The rearrangement links TRBV29-1 to TRBJ2-2; unclear D gene. The CDR3 extends over 11 amino acids. Germline lookup yields CDR1 SQVTM and CDR2 ANQGSEA. Trimming pared 5 bases from V and 6 bases from J, leaving 7 bases between. In DNA, the CDR3 is TGCAGCGTTCTGAGGTCCGGGGAGCTGTTTTTT. It encodes CSVLRSGELFF.

This clonotype was seen a few times. This chain joins TRBV5-1 and TRBJ1-2; D may be TRBD1 (5 bases). This CDR3 is built from 15 residues. Germline CDR1 is SGHRS and CDR2 is YFSETQ. V dropped 0 bases and J dropped 4 bases, with 13 bases sitting between them. CDR3 in DNA: TGCGCCAGCAGCTTGGGTGTCGGTACAGGCTATGGCTACACCTTC. Translation gives CASSLGVGTGYGYTF.

The count of this clonotype is one. The gene calls are TRBV30 and TRBJ1-2; a possible D gene is TRBD1 (5 bases). V lost 3 bases to trimming and J lost 6 bases, with 14 bases between them. Germline CDR1 reads GTSNPN; CDR2 reads SVGIG (reference sequence). CDR3 length equals 13 residues. The CDR3 DNA follows: TGTGCCTGGAGCAGCGGCAGGGCGAATGGCTACACCTTC. Translating it yields CAWSSGRANGYTF. The whole variable domain, remainder taken from reference TRBV30 and TRBJ1-2, is SQTIHQWPATLVQPVGSPLSLECTVEGTSNPNLYWYRQAAGRGLQLLFYSVGIGQISSEVPQNLSASRPQDRQFILSSKKLLLSDSGFYLCAWSSGRANGYTFGSGTRLTVV.

This clonotype has only a few counts. The J gene is TRBJ2-5, the V gene TRBV27; tentative D call: TRBD1 (6 bases). The closer fit of TRBJ2-7 to the DNA end suggests the J call may be wrong. The CDR3 loop spans 17 amino acids. The germline gives CDR1 MNHEY, CDR2 SMNVEV (reference sequence). The CDR3 DNA follows: TGTGCCAGCAGTTTAATACGAACAGGGTCCGGGGCCTACGAGCAGTACTTC. Translated: CASSLIRTGSGAYEQYF.

This chain joins TRBV29-1 and TRBJ1-2; 7 nucleotides match TRBD1. CDR1 and CDR2 from the germline V gene are SQVTM and ANQGSEA. Losses at the gene ends were 4 bases for V and 7 bases for J; bases not matched to a gene: 6. The CDR3 runs to 12 residues. The chain's CDR3 is CSVAWDSTGYTF. The CDR3 nucleotides read TGCAGCGTTGCCTGGGACAGCACTGGCTACACCTTC.

This clonotype turned up a few times. This chain uses TRBV20-1 with TRBJ2-3, with D perhaps matching TRBD2 (5 bases). Trimming shortened V by 5 bases and J by 6 bases, and 12 bases separated the two germline ends. CDR1 is DFQATT, CDR2 SNEGSKA, per germline (reference sequence). The CDR3 loop spans 12 amino acids. CDR3 region: CSARATGDTQYF. The CDR3 bases are TGCAGTGCTCGGGCTACGGGGGATACGCAGTATTTT.

A remark on this clonotype: The junction differs from germline at one of its ends, possibly a read error. The V call is TRBV27, the J call TRBJ2-6; 7 bases map to TRBD1. The CDR3 is 16 residues long. CDR1 and CDR2 from the germline V gene are MNHEY and SMNVEV (reference sequence). The CDR3 DNA reads as TGTGCCAACAGTGGGACAGTAATGTACGGGGCCAACGTCCTGACTTTC. Protein sequence: CANSGTVMYGANVLTF.

The rearrangement links TRBV5-1 to TRBJ1-6, with TRBD1 matching 9 bases. V trimming: 4 bases; J trimming: 5 bases; junction bases outside the gene matches: 7. In germline, CDR1 is SGHRS, CDR2 YFSETQ. This CDR3 has 16 amino acids. The CDR3: CASSATGGSHNSPLHF. In DNA, the CDR3 is TGCGCCAGCAGCGCGACAGGGGGTTCCCATAATTCACCCCTCCACTTT.

The chain links TRBV28 to TRBJ2-1; D remains ambiguous. The V gene's germline CDR1 is MDHEN and CDR2 SYDVKM. The CDR3 length is 14 residues. The germline V and J ends were trimmed by 6 bases and 12 bases, with 21 bases remaining between them. The CDR3 DNA is TGTGCCAGCAGAGTTGGTAACAAGGCGTATCGGCAGTTCTTC. This translates into CASRVGNKAYRQFF.

Concerning this clonotype itself: Compared with germline, one end of the junction differs, possibly owing to a read error. V usage is TRBV7-2 and J usage is TRBJ1-2; tentatively, D is TRBD1 (5 bases). The CDR3 is 18 amino acids. CDR1 is SGHTA and CDR2 is FQGNSA in the germline V gene. CDR3 sequence reads: CASNLLLGRAEYNYGYTF. CDR3 bases: TGTGCCAGCAACTTACTCCTTGGCAGGGCCGAATATAACTATGGCTACACCTTC.

The chain couples TRBV6-1 to TRBJ1-1; tentatively, D is TRBD1 (5 bases). Germline V gene data show CDR1 as MNHNS and CDR2 as SASEGT. The CDR3 totals 13 residues. The germline V and J ends were trimmed by 3 bases and 2 bases, with 7 bases remaining between them. CDR3 residues: CASSDRGNTEAFF. The CDR3 DNA sequence: TGTGCCAGCAGTGATAGGGGTAACACTGAAGCTTTCTTT.

As to this clonotype: A junction end diverges from the germline sequence, so it may reflect a read error. The genes are TRBV2 and TRBJ2-3; D uncertain. CDR1 and CDR2 from the germline V gene are SNHLY and FYNNEI. The CDR3 sequence is 14 residues long. This CDR3 reads CANSETLTTDTQYF. The CDR3 nucleotides read TGTGCCAACAGTGAGACCCTAACCACAGATACGCAGTATTTT.

The chain carries TRBV12-3 or TRBV12-4 and TRBJ2-3; D uncertain. V lost 5 bases to trimming and J lost 4 bases, with 10 bases between them. There are 13 residues in the CDR3. The CDR3 DNA follows: TGTGCCAGCAGTATAGAATCTTCAGATACGCAGTATTTT. It yields the protein CASSIESSDTQYF.

This chain links TRBV7-6 with TRBJ2-3; either TRBD1 or TRBD2 may fit D (7 bases each). V lost 3 bases and J 3 bases, leaving 13 bases between the germline ends. The CDR3 sequence is 15 residues long. Germline lookup yields CDR1 SGHVS and CDR2 FNYEAQ. CDR3 in amino acids: CASSFQGGRTDTQYF. The CDR3, as DNA: TGTGCCAGCAGCTTCCAGGGGGGGCGGACAGATACGCAGTATTTT.

This chain uses TRBV9 with TRBJ2-1; TRBD1 aligns across 7 bases. J lost 7 bases, V lost 4 bases, and 14 bases had no gene match. The CDR3 loop spans 16 amino acids. The germline gives CDR1 SGDLS, CDR2 YYNGEE. The CDR3, as DNA: TGTGCCAGCAGCTTCCAGGGGGACGCGAGGCTGAATGAGCAGTTCTTC. Translating gives CASSFQGDARLNEQFF.

V usage is TRBV11-2 and J usage is TRBJ2-3; 10 bases match TRBD2. The CDR3 contains 17 residues. V shed 5 bases, J shed 4 bases, and the junction held 12 bases outside the gene matches. Germline V lookup: CDR1 SGHAT, CDR2 FQNNGV. Here the CDR3 DNA reads TGTGCCAGCAGCAGGACTAGCGGTAACCCGTTCTCAGATACGCAGTATTTT. Protein sequence: CASSRTSGNPFSDTQYF.

The J gene is TRBJ1-1, the V gene TRBV5-6; TRBD1 agrees at 7 bases. The CDR3 runs 15 residues. Germline trimming cut 6 bases from V and 1 base from J; bases unmatched to any gene: 9. Per germline, CDR1 SGHDT and CDR2 YYEEEE. The CDR3 here is CASNRRGTANTEAFF. DNA of the CDR3: TGTGCCAGCAACCGAAGAGGGACAGCGAACACTGAAGCTTTCTTT.

This clonotype was counted at least ten times. The V call is TRBV7-2, the J call TRBJ2-3; D ambiguous. The CDR3 covers 13 residues. Germline-derived CDR1 and CDR2 are SGHTA and FQGNSA. Trimming took 1 base from V and 1 from J, leaving 3 bases between them. CDR3 in DNA: TGTGCCAGCAGCTTAGTTGGCACAGATACGCAGTATTTT. Amino acids: CASSLVGTDTQYF.